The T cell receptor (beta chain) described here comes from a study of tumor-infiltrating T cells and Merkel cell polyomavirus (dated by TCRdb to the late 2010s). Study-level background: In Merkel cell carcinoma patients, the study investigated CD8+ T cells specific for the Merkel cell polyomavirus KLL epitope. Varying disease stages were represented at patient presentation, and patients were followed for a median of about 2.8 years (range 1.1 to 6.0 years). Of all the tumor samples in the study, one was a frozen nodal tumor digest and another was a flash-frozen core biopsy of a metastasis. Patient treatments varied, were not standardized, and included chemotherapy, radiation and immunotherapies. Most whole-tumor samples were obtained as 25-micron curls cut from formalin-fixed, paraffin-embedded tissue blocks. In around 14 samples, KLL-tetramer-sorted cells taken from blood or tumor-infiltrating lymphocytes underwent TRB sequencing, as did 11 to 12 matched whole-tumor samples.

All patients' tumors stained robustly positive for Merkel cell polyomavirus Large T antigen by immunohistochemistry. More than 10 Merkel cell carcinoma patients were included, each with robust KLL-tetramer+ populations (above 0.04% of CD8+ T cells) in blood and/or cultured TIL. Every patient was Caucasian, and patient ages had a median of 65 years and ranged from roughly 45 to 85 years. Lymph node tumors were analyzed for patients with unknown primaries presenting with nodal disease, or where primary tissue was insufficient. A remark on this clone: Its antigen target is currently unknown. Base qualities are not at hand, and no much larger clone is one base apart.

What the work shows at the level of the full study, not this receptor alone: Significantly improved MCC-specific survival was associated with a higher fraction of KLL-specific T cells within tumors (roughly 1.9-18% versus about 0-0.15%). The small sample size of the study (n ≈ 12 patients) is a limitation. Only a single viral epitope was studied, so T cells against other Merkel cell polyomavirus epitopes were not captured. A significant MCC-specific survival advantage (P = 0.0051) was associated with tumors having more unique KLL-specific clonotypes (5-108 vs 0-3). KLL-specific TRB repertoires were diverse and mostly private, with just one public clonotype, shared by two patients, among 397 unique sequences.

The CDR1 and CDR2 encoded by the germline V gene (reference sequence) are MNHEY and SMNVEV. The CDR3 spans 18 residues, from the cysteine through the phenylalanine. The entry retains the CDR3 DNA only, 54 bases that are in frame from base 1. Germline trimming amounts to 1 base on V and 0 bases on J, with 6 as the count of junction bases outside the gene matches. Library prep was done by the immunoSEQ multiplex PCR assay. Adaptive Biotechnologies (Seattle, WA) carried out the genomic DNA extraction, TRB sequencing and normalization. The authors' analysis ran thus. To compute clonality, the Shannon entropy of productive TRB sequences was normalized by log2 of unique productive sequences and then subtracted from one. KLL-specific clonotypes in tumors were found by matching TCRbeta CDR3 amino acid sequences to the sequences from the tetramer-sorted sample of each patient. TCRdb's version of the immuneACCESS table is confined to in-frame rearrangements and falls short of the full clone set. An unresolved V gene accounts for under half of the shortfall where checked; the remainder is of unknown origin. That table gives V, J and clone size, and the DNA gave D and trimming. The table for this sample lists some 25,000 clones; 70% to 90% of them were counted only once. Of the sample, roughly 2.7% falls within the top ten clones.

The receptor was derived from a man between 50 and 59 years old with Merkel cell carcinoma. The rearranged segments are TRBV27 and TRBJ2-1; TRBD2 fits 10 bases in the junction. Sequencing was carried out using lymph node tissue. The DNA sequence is TGTGCCAGCAGTTTATGGACTAGCGGAGGGATCTCCTACAATGAGCAGTTCTTC. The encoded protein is CASSLWTSGGISYNEQFF.